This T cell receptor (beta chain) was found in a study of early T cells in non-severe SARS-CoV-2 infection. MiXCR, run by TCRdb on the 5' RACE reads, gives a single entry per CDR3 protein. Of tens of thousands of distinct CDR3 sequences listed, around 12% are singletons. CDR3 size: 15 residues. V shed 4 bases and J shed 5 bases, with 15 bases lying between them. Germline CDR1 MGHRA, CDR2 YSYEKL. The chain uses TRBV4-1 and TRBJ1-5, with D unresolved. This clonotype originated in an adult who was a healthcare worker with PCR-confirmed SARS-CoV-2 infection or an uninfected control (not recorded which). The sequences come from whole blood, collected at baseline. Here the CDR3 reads CASSPLRVGDQPQHF. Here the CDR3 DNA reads TGCGCCAGCAGCCCATTAAGGGTCGGCGATCAGCCCCAGCATTTT.